One and the same sample provided the 24 T cell receptor beta chains below, sequenced in a study of T cell repertoires in cytomegalovirus infection. TCRdb redid the calling of the reads with MiXCR, one entry per CDR3 protein. Of 750,000 to 900,000 distinct CDR3 sequences in the sample, almost 30% are singletons; the top ten hold 13%. The antigens of these receptors remain unknown. Sequences were derived from cultured CD8+ T cells from PBMCs, sampled from culture after CMV antigen stimulation. The source of these receptors is a human donor in good health (CMV status not recorded). Some clones in this sample may be carry-over from other donors' samples.

The rearrangement links TRBV5-5 to TRBJ2-2; D gene ambiguous. The V end lost 4 bases, the J end lost 4 bases, and 17 bases lay between the germline ends. The CDR3 length is 16 residues. From germline, CDR1 is SGHKS and CDR2 YYEKEE (reference sequence). CDR3 sequence: CASSLETPSITGELFF. The DNA of the CDR3 is TGTGCCAGCAGCCTGGAAACGCCATCTATCACCGGGGAGCTGTTTTTT.

This sequence joins TRBV28 and TRBJ1-5; a possible D gene is TRBD1 (6 bases). Germline V CDR1 and CDR2: MDHEN, SYDVKM. Trimming shortened V by 5 bases and J by 2 bases, and 16 bases separated the two germline ends. CDR3 size: 16 residues. Written as DNA, the CDR3 is TGTGCCAGCAGTCTGACAGCGCGGGGGCGCAATCAGCCCCAGCATTTT. Translation: CASSLTARGRNQPQHF. The full variable domain, in which reference TRBV28 and TRBJ1-5 provide the parts outside the CDR3, is DVKVTQSSRYLVKRTGEKVFLECVQDMDHENMFWYRQDPGLGLRLIYFSYDVKMKEKGDIPEGYSVSREKKERFSLILESASTNQTSMYLCASSLTARGRNQPQHFGDGTRLSIL.

There are a few counts of this clonotype. The junction differs from germline at one of its ends, possibly a read error. The chain combines TRBV7-6 with TRBJ2-2, with D possibly TRBD2 on 5 matching bases. The germline gives CDR1 SGHVS, CDR2 FNYEAQ. This CDR3 region has 15 residues. CDR3 nucleotide sequence: TGTGCTAGCAGCTATAGCGTAGCCAACACCGGGGAGCTGTTTTTT. Protein product: CASSYSVANTGELFF.

The chain employs TRBV7-9 and TRBJ2-5, with a possible D match to TRBD1 (6 bases). The CDR3 is made up of 15 amino acids. V lost 6 bases to trimming and J lost 1 base, with 15 bases between them. Germline V gene sequence: CDR1 SEHNR, CDR2 FQNEAQ (reference sequence). The CDR3 reads CASSSKDRTQETQYF. The DNA of the CDR3 is TGTGCCAGCAGTTCCAAAGACAGGACCCAAGAGACCCAGTACTTC.

This rearrangement joins TRBV14 to TRBJ2-1; TRBD2 is a possible D gene (7 bases). Deletions cut 8 bases from V and 3 bases from J, with 17 bases between. Germline V gene lookup returns CDR1 SGHDN and CDR2 FVKESK. The CDR3 extends over 15 amino acids. The CDR3 loop reads CASGGSGGVYNEQFF. For the CDR3, the DNA is TGTGCCAGCGGGGGATCGGGGGGCGTCTACAATGAGCAGTTCTTC.

V is TRBV5-5 and J is TRBJ2-1; TRBD2 matches 13 bases. This CDR3 is 18 amino acids long. V shed 2 bases, J shed 4 bases, and the junction held 9 bases outside the gene matches. The germline CDR1 and CDR2 sequences are SGHKS and YYEKEE (reference sequence). This chain's CDR3 is CASSFPGLAGYGYNEQFF. CDR3 DNA: TGTGCCAGCAGCTTTCCGGGACTAGCGGGGTATGGATACAATGAGCAGTTCTTC. Full variable domain (remainder filled in from reference TRBV5-5 and TRBJ2-1): DAGVTQSPTHLIKTRGQQVTLRCSPISGHKSVSWYQQVLGQGPQFIFQYYEKEERGRGNFPDRFSARQFPNYSSELNVNALLLGDSALYLCASSFPGLAGYGYNEQFFGPGTRLTVL.

In this sample, this clonotype turned up a few times. This chain connects TRBV6-6 to TRBJ1-2; 9 bases fit TRBD1. CDR1 is MNHNY and CDR2 is SVGAGI in the germline V gene (reference sequence). With V trimmed by 2 bases and J by 6 bases, 4 bases remained unmatched. This CDR3 contains 14 residues. The CDR3 protein is CASSYGWTGDGYTF. The DNA of the CDR3 is TGTGCCAGCAGTTACGGTTGGACAGGGGATGGCTACACCTTC.

The chain uses TRBV7-8 and TRBJ2-5; 7 bases fit TRBD2. CDR1 is SGHVS, CDR2 FQNEAQ, per germline. The CDR3 has 17 amino acids. Unmatched junction bases numbered 8, after V lost 1 base and J lost 0 bases. The CDR3 bases are TGTGCCAGCAGCTTAGGGGCTGGCGGGGGAGACCAAGAGACCCAGTACTTC. This translates into CASSLGAGGGDQETQYF.

The chain has TRBV6-1 and TRBJ2-7, with TRBD1 matching over 7 bases. Trimming took 1 base from V and 2 from J; bases not matched to a gene: 2. Germline assignment: CDR1 MNHNS and CDR2 SASEGT. The CDR3 totals 14 residues. The CDR3 reads CASSEGTGTYEQYV. The DNA for the CDR3 is TGTGCCAGCAGTGAAGGGACAGGAACCTACGAGCAGTACGTC.

The chain is built from TRBV5-5 and TRBJ2-3, with a tentative D call TRBD2 (5 bases). CDR3 size: 15 residues. Germline V gene lookup returns CDR1 SGHKS and CDR2 YYEKEE (reference sequence). The V end was cut by 5 bases, the J end by 6 bases, with 19 bases between. The CDR3 loop is CASRAAPSPQDTQYF. In DNA form, the CDR3 reads TGTGCCAGCAGAGCGGCCCCGAGCCCACAGGATACGCAGTATTTT.

The rearrangement uses TRBV27 and TRBJ1-5; 7 bases are shared with TRBD1. This CDR3 is 15 amino acids long. Unmatched junction bases numbered 8, after V lost 5 bases and J lost 4 bases. The germline CDR1 and CDR2 sequences are MNHEY and SMNVEV (reference sequence). CDR3 coding DNA: TGTGCCAGCAGTGGAAAGGGACAGTCAAATCAGCCCCAGCATTTT. Its protein is CASSGKGQSNQPQHF.

The chain recombines TRBV7-4 with TRBJ2-1, with 9 positions matching TRBD1. With V trimmed by 2 bases and J by 9 bases, 5 bases remained unmatched. Germline values: CDR1 SGHVT, CDR2 SQSDAQ. This CDR3 region has 14 residues. CDR3 residues: CASSLKDRGAEQFF. For the CDR3, the DNA is TGTGCCAGCAGCTTAAAGGACAGGGGAGCTGAGCAGTTCTTC.

This clonotype was detected a few times. The chain is built from TRBV12-3 or TRBV12-4 and TRBJ2-5; possibly TRBD2 for D (5 bases). The CDR3 contains 16 residues. V was trimmed by 3 bases and J by 4 bases, leaving 18 bases between them. The CDR3 is CASSFLAVGVGETQYF. CDR3 sequence (DNA): TGTGCCAGCAGTTTTTTAGCTGTCGGGGTAGGAGAGACCCAGTACTTC.

The chain links TRBV29-1 to TRBJ1-1, with unresolved D. Germline-derived CDR1 and CDR2 are SQVTM and ANQGSEA. V was cut by 0 bases and J by 1 base, with 12 bases left in between. The CDR3 extends over 15 amino acids. CDR3 loop: CSVEDSGHQNTEAFF. The CDR3 nucleotides read TGCAGCGTTGAAGATTCCGGGCATCAGAACACTGAAGCTTTCTTT.

This clonotype was counted many times. The chain employs TRBV7-2 and TRBJ1-2; D perhaps matches TRBD1 (6 bases). Germline V gene lookup returns CDR1 SGHTA and CDR2 FQGNSA. V was trimmed by 5 bases and J by 8 bases, leaving 18 bases between them. The CDR3 is made up of 14 amino acids. This chain's CDR3 is CASSLSAGAEGYTF. The CDR3 DNA reads as TGTGCCAGCAGCCTTTCGGCGGGGGCGGAAGGCTACACCTTC.

This clonotype was counted between two and nine times. The chain links TRBV11-2 to TRBJ1-6; D ambiguous. The CDR3 extends over 17 amino acids. Trimming stripped 2 bases from V and 5 bases from J, with 16 bases between. CDR1 is SGHAT and CDR2 is FQNNGV in the germline V gene. The CDR3 DNA reads as TGTGCCAGCAGCTTACCCGCTTACGGTGTCGATAATTCACCCCTCCACTTT. Its protein is CASSLPAYGVDNSPLHF.

The chain combines TRBV6-6 with TRBJ2-2; TRBD1 aligns across 9 bases. The V gene's germline CDR1 is MNHNY and CDR2 SVGAGI (reference sequence). Trimming removed 4 bases from V and 5 bases from J; junction bases left unmatched: 2. This CDR3 comprises 14 residues. This CDR3 reads CASSWDRVTGELFF. The CDR3 bases are TGTGCCAGCAGTTGGGACAGGGTGACCGGGGAGCTGTTTTTT.

The rearrangement joins TRBV7-6 to TRBJ2-3; 8 bases agree with TRBD1. Germline values: CDR1 SGHVS, CDR2 FNYEAQ. V shed 1 base and J 5 bases; nucleotides not matched to a gene: 8. CDR3 length: 16 amino acids. The CDR3 DNA sequence: TGTGCCAGCAGCTTAGTTGGACAGGGAACATTAGATACGCAGTATTTT. It yields the protein CASSLVGQGTLDTQYF.

The rearrangement uses TRBV4-1 and TRBJ1-1; D might be TRBD1 (6 bases). The V gene lost 1 base and the J gene lost 5 bases, with 17 bases spanning the gap. CDR1 is MGHRA and CDR2 is YSYEKL in the germline V gene. This CDR3 has 16 amino acids. The CDR3 reads CASSQGEGRGGTEAFF. The CDR3 region has the DNA TGCGCCAGCAGCCAAGGTGAGGGCAGGGGTGGGACTGAAGCTTTCTTT.

This clonotype was counted a few times. The chain links TRBV7-9 to TRBJ2-1; weak D call: TRBD2 (5 bases). Per germline, CDR1 SEHNR and CDR2 FQNEAQ (reference sequence). The CDR3 length is 13 residues. Trimming removed 2 bases from V and 8 bases from J, with 10 bases in between. The CDR3 loop is CASSLRGEDEQFF. CDR3 nucleotides: TGTGCCAGCAGCTTACGGGGAGAGGATGAGCAGTTCTTC.

CDR3 DNA: TGTGCCACCTTCCTACCTGCGGACAGGCCCGAGCGGGCCTATAATTCACCCCTCCACTTT. It translates to CATFLPADRPERAYNSPLHF. V and J are TRBV7-9 and TRBJ1-6; 7 bases map to TRBD1. The germline V gene encodes CDR1 SEHNR and CDR2 FQNEAQ (reference sequence). J gave up 2 bases and V 10 bases, and 23 bases lay outside the gene matches. The CDR3 totals 20 residues.

The rearrangement uses TRBV28 and TRBJ1-1; maybe TRBD1 (6 bases). Germline V gene sequence: CDR1 MDHEN, CDR2 SYDVKM. Trimming shortened V by 6 bases and J by 5 bases, and 19 bases separated the two germline ends. CDR3 length: 15 amino acids. The CDR3 DNA is TGTGCCAGCAGCCGAGGGGGAGCACGAAGGACTGAAGCTTTCTTT. Its protein product is CASSRGGARRTEAFF. The full variable domain, completed using reference TRBV28 and TRBJ1-1, is DVKVTQSSRYLVKRTGEKVFLECVQDMDHENMFWYRQDPGLGLRLIYFSYDVKMKEKGDIPEGYSVSREKKERFSLILESASTNQTSMYLCASSRGGARRTEAFFGQGTRLTVV.

This clonotype was counted only a few times. The chain combines TRBV7-9 with TRBJ1-2, with D unresolved. Germline assignment: CDR1 SEHNR and CDR2 FQNEAQ (reference sequence). The CDR3 is 13 amino acids. Trimming took off 5 bases at V and 4 bases at J, with 11 bases between the two ends. CDR3 loop: CASSPPSTYGYTF. Here the CDR3 DNA reads TGTGCCAGCAGCCCGCCTTCGACCTATGGCTACACCTTC.

The chain recombines TRBV20-1 with TRBJ1-2; no clear D gene. The CDR3 contains 12 residues. CDR1 is DFQATT and CDR2 is SNEGSKA in the germline V gene (reference sequence). V dropped 0 bases and J dropped 4 bases, with 6 bases sitting between them. CDR3 sequence: CSAREVSYGYTF. The CDR3 DNA reads as TGCAGTGCTAGAGAGGTTAGCTATGGCTACACCTTC.